This T cell receptor beta chain comes out of a study of cytomegalovirus exposure and HLA in healthy donors. Study findings and constraints: Published work reported that the classifier diagnosed cytomegalovirus status with high specificity and sensitivity. Most TCR sequences were seen very rarely across donors, but some public TCRs occurred in many.

Sequencing used immunoSEQ multiplex PCR; TCRdb keeps in-frame clones, though not all of them. The data hold approximately 160,000 clones, with under 95% observed a single time. The donors were part of the validation cohort of some 120 subjects. That cohort was separate from the first cohort, which comprised 700 or so subjects. Concerning this clone: The antigen is not known.

Sequences were obtained from PBMCs. The sequence derives from a woman aged 18-29 years in good health and CMV-seropositive.

The CDR3 DNA is TGCGCCAGCAGCTTGAGGGGACAGGAGGCCCGAAACACCATATATTTT. It is translated as CASSLRGQEARNTIYF. V gene TRBV5-1 combines with J gene TRBJ1-3, with 8 bases matching TRBD1. The trim removed 1 base at V and 5 bases at J, leaving 8 bases unmatched. Germline CDR1 SGHRS, CDR2 YFSETQ. The CDR3 runs 16 residues.